One sample yielded the 26 T cell receptor beta chains listed below, sequenced in a study of blood T cell repertoires in COVID-19. Repertoires were generated with immunoSEQ multiplex PCR, while TCRdb's copy carries only in-frame clones and drops some. The table includes around 140,000 clones, roughly 84% detected once. The sample taken for sequencing was peripheral blood. These receptors were collected from a man aged 30 to 39 with COVID-19, enrolled during active disease.

The chain carries TRBV19 and TRBJ1-3; D is ambiguous. Trimming took off 10 bases at V and 0 bases at J, with 10 bases between the two ends. This CDR3 region has 13 residues. CDR1 LNHDA and CDR2 SQIVND come from the germline V gene (reference sequence). The CDR3 protein is CATSTFSGNTIYF. The CDR3 bases are TGTGCCACCTCAACATTCTCTGGAAACACCATATATTTT.

The rearrangement uses TRBV19 and TRBJ2-7; D perhaps matches TRBD2 (6 bases). V was shortened by 3 bases and J by 5 bases, with 11 bases between the two germline ends. This CDR3 comprises 13 residues. Germline V gene sequence: CDR1 LNHDA, CDR2 SQIVND (reference sequence). The CDR3 region is CASSMMEGNEQYF. The CDR3 DNA is TGTGCCAGTAGTATGATGGAGGGAAACGAGCAGTACTTC.

V usage is TRBV29-1 and J usage is TRBJ2-1, with D possibly being TRBD1 (5 bases). Germline CDR1 reads SQVTM; CDR2 reads ANQGSEA. The CDR3 contains 14 residues. With 1 base removed from V and 1 base from J, the gap between germline ends came to 8 bases. CDR3 region: CSVEVAGSYNEQFF. The CDR3 bases are TGCAGCGTTGAAGTTGCAGGGTCCTACAATGAGCAGTTCTTC.

This clone was recorded once. The rearrangement links TRBV27 to TRBJ2-1; the match to TRBD2 covers 7 bases. From germline, CDR1 is MNHEY and CDR2 SMNVEV (reference sequence). The J segment lost 4 bases and the V segment lost 2 bases, leaving 8 bases of the junction unmatched. The CDR3 extends over 16 amino acids. The chain's CDR3 is CASSLARGSGYNEQFF. The CDR3 DNA is TGTGCCAGCAGTTTAGCCCGGGGTAGCGGGTACAATGAGCAGTTCTTC.

The chain recombines TRBV18 with TRBJ1-2; 10 nucleotides agree with TRBD1. The CDR3 consists of 19 residues. Germline values: CDR1 KGHSH, CDR2 LQKENI. Trimming removed 2 bases from V and 4 bases from J; junction bases left unmatched: 16. This CDR3 is CASSPFGRQGAGTVYGYTF. The CDR3 DNA follows: TGTGCCAGCTCACCATTCGGTAGACAGGGGGCAGGTACCGTCTATGGCTACACCTTC.

The chain recombines TRBV5-8 with TRBJ2-5; TRBD1 matches 10 bases. Germline-derived CDR1 and CDR2 are SGHTS and YDEGEE. V lost 5 bases, J lost 5 bases, and 12 bases stayed unmatched. The CDR3 is 16 amino acids. CDR3 coding DNA: TGTGCCAGCAGTCGTACCGGGACAGGGGCCCGGGAGACCCAGTACTTC. Its translation is CASSRTGTGARETQYF.

This clone was counted between two and nine times. J is TRBJ2-7 and V is TRBV6-1; no clear D. The CDR3 covers 12 residues. The germline CDR1 and CDR2 sequences are MNHNS and SASEGT. V was clipped by 3 bases and J by 1 base, with 4 bases between them. CDR3 in amino acids: CASSDPSYEQYF. In nucleotides, the CDR3 is TGTGCCAGCAGTGACCCTTCCTACGAGCAGTACTTC.

V is TRBV10-2 and J is TRBJ1-2; 7 positions match TRBD1. The CDR3 is 15 amino acids. Germline CDR1 WSHSY, CDR2 SAAADI. Trimming removed 6 bases from V and 0 bases from J; junction bases left unmatched: 7. The CDR3 DNA reads TGCGCCAGCAGCAACCGGGGACAGACTAACTATGGCTACACCTTC. Its protein product is CASSNRGQTNYGYTF.

The chain recombines TRBV19 with TRBJ1-3; TRBD1 is a possible D gene (5 bases). The V gene's germline CDR1 is LNHDA and CDR2 SQIVND (reference sequence). This CDR3 region has 15 residues. V lost 7 bases and J 0 bases, leaving 13 bases between the germline ends. CDR3 amino acids: CASTPTVTSGNTIYF. CDR3 in DNA: TGTGCCAGTACTCCGACAGTGACCTCTGGAAACACCATATATTTT.

A remark on this clone: This sample also contains other DNA sequences that code for the same CDR3. This sequence joins TRBV15 and TRBJ2-3; maybe TRBD1 (5 bases). Germline-derived CDR1 and CDR2 are LNHNV and YYDKDF (reference sequence). The CDR3 extends over 14 amino acids. V was clipped by 3 bases and J by 3 bases, with 10 bases between them. CDR3 residues: CATSSRQSTDTQYF. Here the CDR3 DNA reads TGTGCCACCAGCAGCCGACAGTCAACAGATACGCAGTATTTT.

The CDR3 DNA reads TGTGCCAGCAGTTTAACAGCCGGAGGCACTGAAGCTTTCTTT. Its protein is CASSLTAGGTEAFF. The V gene is TRBV6-5, the J gene TRBJ1-1; D ambiguous. This CDR3 contains 14 residues. Trimming removed 4 bases at V and 4 bases at J, with 13 bases between. Germline V gene data show CDR1 as MNHEY and CDR2 as SVGAGI.

The chain carries TRBV19 and TRBJ2-2; perhaps TRBD1 as D (7 bases). Germline V CDR1 and CDR2: LNHDA, SQIVND (reference sequence). The CDR3 runs to 15 residues. V lost 1 base, J lost 6 bases, and 12 bases lay in between. The CDR3 DNA follows: TGTGCCAGTAGTATAGGAACAGGGGAGGCCGGGGAGCTGTTTTTT. This encodes CASSIGTGEAGELFF.

J is TRBJ2-7 and V is TRBV5-1; D gene uncertain. V gave up 5 bases and J gave up 4 bases, with 10 bases separating them. This CDR3 has 12 residues. CDR1 is SGHRS, CDR2 YFSETQ, per germline. For the CDR3, the DNA is TGCGCCAGCAGTCCTGGTCTATACGAGCAGTACTTC. It specifies CASSPGLYEQYF.

The V call is TRBV27, the J call TRBJ1-2, with no clear D. CDR1 and CDR2 from the germline V gene are MNHEY and SMNVEV (reference sequence). CDR3 size: 13 residues. Trimming removed 3 bases at V and 4 bases at J, with 9 bases between. CDR3 DNA: TGTGCCAGCAGTTTGGGAGTGAGCTATGGCTACACCTTC. Protein product: CASSLGVSYGYTF.

The chain joins TRBV2 to TRBJ1-3, with a weak D call TRBD1 (5 bases). This CDR3 is built from 13 residues. Germline values: CDR1 SNHLY, CDR2 FYNNEI. Trimming removed 2 bases from V and 4 bases from J, with 6 bases in between. CDR3 protein: CASSERGGNTIYF. The DNA for the CDR3 is TGTGCCAGCAGTGAAAGGGGCGGAAACACCATATATTTT.

The chain carries TRBV28 and TRBJ2-4, with TRBD1 matching over 7 bases. The germline gives CDR1 MDHEN, CDR2 SYDVKM. The ends lost 9 bases at V and 3 bases at J; junction bases unmatched: 8. The CDR3 is 14 residues long. Here the CDR3 reads CASRPTGDKNIQYF. For the CDR3, the DNA is TGTGCCAGTCGACCTACAGGGGACAAAAACATTCAGTACTTC.

V and J are TRBV10-3 and TRBJ1-2; D remains ambiguous. The CDR3 extends over 11 amino acids. Germline CDR1 ENHRY, CDR2 SYGVKD. V lost 6 bases and J lost 3, with 5 bases in between. The CDR3 DNA reads as TGTGCCATCAGGGCGGACTATGGCTACACCTTC. Amino acids: CAIRADYGYTF.

The DNA of the CDR3 is TGTGCCAGCAGCTCGTACGCACTAGGCTACGAGCAGTACTTC. It translates to CASSSYALGYEQYF. This rearrangement joins TRBV7-3 to TRBJ2-7, with D tentatively TRBD2 (5 bases). The CDR3 loop spans 14 amino acids. V lost 4 bases to trimming and J lost 3 bases, with 13 bases between them. Germline V gene lookup returns CDR1 SGHTA and CDR2 FQGTGA.

The chain has TRBV10-3 and TRBJ1-5; a weak D match, TRBD1 (5 bases). Germline V CDR1 and CDR2: ENHRY, SYGVKD. CDR3 size: 14 residues. Trimming shortened V by 4 bases and J by 0 bases, and 7 bases separated the two germline ends. The DNA for the CDR3 is TGTGCCATCAGTGCAGGGAATAGCAATCAGCCCCAGCATTTT. This sequence encodes CAISAGNSNQPQHF.

This sequence joins TRBV10-3 and TRBJ2-3; possible D gene TRBD1, 5 bases. CDR1 ENHRY and CDR2 SYGVKD come from the germline V gene. The length of the CDR3 is 14 residues. With 9 bases removed from V and 5 bases from J, the gap between germline ends came to 18 bases. CDR3 nucleotide sequence: TGTGCCATGTGGGGCGGTCCCTCGGTAGATACGCAGTATTTT. This gives the protein CAMWGGPSVDTQYF.

J is TRBJ2-6 and V is TRBV2; TRBD1 is a possible D gene (5 bases). The CDR3 loop spans 14 amino acids. Trimming removed 3 bases from V and 3 bases from J, with 6 bases in between. Germline CDR1 is SNHLY and CDR2 is FYNNEI. The CDR3 spells CASSDRVGANVLTF. CDR3 in DNA: TGTGCCAGCAGTGACAGGGTTGGGGCCAACGTCCTGACTTTC.

The rearrangement joins TRBV28 to TRBJ2-7; D is perhaps TRBD2 (5 bases). V lost 3 bases and J lost 0, with 9 bases in between. Germline-derived CDR1 and CDR2 are MDHEN and SYDVKM. The CDR3 is 14 residues long. The CDR3 coding sequence is TGTGCCAGCAGTTTGAGGCGGGCCTCCTACGAGCAGTACTTC. Translation: CASSLRRASYEQYF.

This clone has only one observation. One end of the junction varies from germline; a read error may be responsible. The gene calls are TRBV7-2 and TRBJ2-5; possible D gene TRBD2, 5 bases. The CDR3 is 14 residues long. Germline lookup yields CDR1 SGHTA and CDR2 FQGNSA. The CDR3 region is CASSPDSIQATQYF. The CDR3 coding sequence is TGTGCCAGCAGCCCGGACTCTATCCAAGCGACCCAGTACTTC.

In this sample, this clone turned up a few times. The CDR3 DNA reads as TGTGCCAGCAGCTTAGGGGCGAACACTGAAGCTTTCTTT. Translating it yields CASSLGANTEAFF. The V gene is TRBV7-6, the J gene TRBJ1-1; D uncertain. V shed 1 base and J shed 1 base, with 4 bases lying between them. The CDR3 loop spans 13 amino acids. Germline values: CDR1 SGHVS, CDR2 FNYEAQ.

The J gene is TRBJ2-1, the V gene TRBV6-6; maybe TRBD2 (5 bases). The CDR3 spans 15 residues. Germline-derived CDR1 and CDR2 are MNHNY and SVGAGI (reference sequence). V was pared by 5 bases and J by 1 base, with 12 bases between. For the CDR3, the DNA is TGTGCCAGCAGTCGGACTGTCGAATCCTACAATGAGCAGTTCTTC. Protein sequence: CASSRTVESYNEQFF.

In the case of this clone: At the DNA level, this CDR3 is encoded by other sequences in the same sample as well. The V and J genes are TRBV27 and TRBJ1-5, with 7 bases matching TRBD1. Losses at the gene ends were 6 bases for V and 7 bases for J; bases not matched to a gene: 6. The germline V gene encodes CDR1 MNHEY and CDR2 SMNVEV (reference sequence). CDR3 length: 13 amino acids. The CDR3 sequence is CASRRQGGQPQHF. For the CDR3, the DNA is TGTGCCAGCAGACGACAGGGAGGCCAGCCCCAGCATTTT.